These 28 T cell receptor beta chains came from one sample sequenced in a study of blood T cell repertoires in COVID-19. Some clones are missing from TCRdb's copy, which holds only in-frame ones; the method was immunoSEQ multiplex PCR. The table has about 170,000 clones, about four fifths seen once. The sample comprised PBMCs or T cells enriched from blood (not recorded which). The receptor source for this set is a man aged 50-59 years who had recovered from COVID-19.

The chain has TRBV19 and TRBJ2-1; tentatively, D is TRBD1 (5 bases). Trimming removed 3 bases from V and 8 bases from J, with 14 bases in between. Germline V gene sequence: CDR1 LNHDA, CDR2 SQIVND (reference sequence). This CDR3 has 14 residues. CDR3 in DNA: TGTGCCAGTAGTATTCAGGGAAGGATCCATGAGCAGTTCTTC. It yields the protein CASSIQGRIHEQFF. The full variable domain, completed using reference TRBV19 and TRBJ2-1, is DGGITQSPKYLFRKEGQNVTLSCEQNLNHDAMYWYRQDPGQGLRLIYYSQIVNDFQKGDIAEGYSVSREKKESFPLTVTSAQKNPTAFYLCASSIQGRIHEQFFGPGTRLTVL.

CDR3 DNA sequence: TGCGCCAGCAGTGAATCCGGGGGTACATACGAGCAGTACTTC. Its translation is CASSESGGTYEQYF. The rearrangement joins TRBV10-2 to TRBJ2-7; TRBD2 might be the D (6 bases). Germline values: CDR1 WSHSY, CDR2 SAAADI. There are 14 residues in the CDR3. V was shortened by 3 bases and J by 4 bases, with 13 bases between the two germline ends.

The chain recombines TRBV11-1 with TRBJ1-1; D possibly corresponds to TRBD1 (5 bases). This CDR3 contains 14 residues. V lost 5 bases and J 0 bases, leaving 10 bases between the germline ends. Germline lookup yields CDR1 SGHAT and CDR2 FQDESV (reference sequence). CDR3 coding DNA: TGTGCCAGCAGCGGCAGGGCGGTGAACACTGAAGCTTTCTTT. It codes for CASSGRAVNTEAFF.

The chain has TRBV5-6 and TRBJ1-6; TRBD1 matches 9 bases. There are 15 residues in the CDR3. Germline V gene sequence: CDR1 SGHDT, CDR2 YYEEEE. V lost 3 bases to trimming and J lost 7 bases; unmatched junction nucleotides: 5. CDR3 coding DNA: TGTGCCAGCAGCTACCGGGACAGGGACAATTCACCCCTCCACTTT. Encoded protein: CASSYRDRDNSPLHF.

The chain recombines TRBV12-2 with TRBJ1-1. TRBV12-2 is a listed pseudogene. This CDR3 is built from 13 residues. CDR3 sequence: CASRFLGGTEAFF. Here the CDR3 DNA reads TGTGCAAGTCGCTTCCTGGGGGGCACTGAAGCTTTCTTT.

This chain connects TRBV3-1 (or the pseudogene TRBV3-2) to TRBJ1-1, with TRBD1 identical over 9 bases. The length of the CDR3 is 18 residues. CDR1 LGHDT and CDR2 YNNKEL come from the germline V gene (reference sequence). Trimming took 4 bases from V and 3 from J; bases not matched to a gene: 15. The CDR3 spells CASSLRREGDREDTEAFF. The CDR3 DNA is TGTGCCAGCAGCCTTCGCAGGGAGGGGGACAGGGAGGACACTGAAGCTTTCTTT.

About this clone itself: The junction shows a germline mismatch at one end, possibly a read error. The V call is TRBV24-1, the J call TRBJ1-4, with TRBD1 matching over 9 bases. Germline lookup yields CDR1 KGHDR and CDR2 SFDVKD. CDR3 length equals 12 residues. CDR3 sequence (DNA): TGTGCCCCCAGGACAGGGGTTGAAAAACTGTTTTTT. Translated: CAPRTGVEKLFF.

The CDR3 region is CASSPRGLNTEAFF. The CDR3, as DNA: TGTGCCAGCAGCCCCAGGGGATTGAACACTGAAGCTTTCTTT. The rearrangement joins TRBV7-6 to TRBJ1-1, with D tentatively TRBD1 (6 bases). Germline assignment: CDR1 SGHVS and CDR2 FNYEAQ. This CDR3 has 14 residues. The V end lost 5 bases, the J end lost 0 bases, and 10 bases lay between the germline ends.

The CDR3 nucleotides are TGTGCCAGCAGCGTAGGGATAGCGGTGACCGGGGAGCTGTTTTTT. Translation gives CASSVGIAVTGELFF. V usage is TRBV9 and J usage is TRBJ2-2; D may be TRBD2 (6 bases). V was cut by 0 bases and J by 5 bases, with 11 bases left in between. Germline V gives CDR1 SGDLS, CDR2 YYNGEE. CDR3 size: 15 residues.

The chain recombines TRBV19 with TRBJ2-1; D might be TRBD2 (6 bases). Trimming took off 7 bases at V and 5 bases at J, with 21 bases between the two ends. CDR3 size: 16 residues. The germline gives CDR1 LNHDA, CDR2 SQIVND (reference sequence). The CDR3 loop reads CASTYLRDGRHNEQFF. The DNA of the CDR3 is TGTGCCAGTACCTACTTGCGGGACGGGCGGCACAATGAGCAGTTCTTC.

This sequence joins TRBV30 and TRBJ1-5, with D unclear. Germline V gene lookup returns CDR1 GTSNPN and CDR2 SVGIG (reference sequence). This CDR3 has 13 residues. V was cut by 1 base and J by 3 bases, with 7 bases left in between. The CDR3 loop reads CAWSGQDNQPQHF. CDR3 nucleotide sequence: TGTGCCTGGAGTGGCCAGGACAATCAGCCCCAGCATTTT.

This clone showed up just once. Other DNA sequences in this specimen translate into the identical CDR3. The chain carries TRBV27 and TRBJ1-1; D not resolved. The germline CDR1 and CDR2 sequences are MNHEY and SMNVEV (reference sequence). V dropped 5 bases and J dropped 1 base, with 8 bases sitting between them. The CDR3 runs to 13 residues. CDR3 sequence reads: CASSHGENTEAFF. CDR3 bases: TGTGCCAGCAGTCACGGAGAGAACACTGAAGCTTTCTTT.

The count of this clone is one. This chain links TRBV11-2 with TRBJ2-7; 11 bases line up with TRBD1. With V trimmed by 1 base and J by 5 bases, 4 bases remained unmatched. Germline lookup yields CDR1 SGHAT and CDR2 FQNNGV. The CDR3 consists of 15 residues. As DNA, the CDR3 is TGTGCCAGCAGCTTAGTGGGACAGGGGGTGAACGAGCAGTACTTC. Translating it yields CASSLVGQGVNEQYF.

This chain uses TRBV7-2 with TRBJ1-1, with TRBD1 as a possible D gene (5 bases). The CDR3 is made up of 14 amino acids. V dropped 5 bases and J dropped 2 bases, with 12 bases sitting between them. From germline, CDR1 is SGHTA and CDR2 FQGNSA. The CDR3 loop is CASSITGYNTEAFF. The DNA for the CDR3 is TGTGCCAGCAGCATTACAGGTTACAACACTGAAGCTTTCTTT.

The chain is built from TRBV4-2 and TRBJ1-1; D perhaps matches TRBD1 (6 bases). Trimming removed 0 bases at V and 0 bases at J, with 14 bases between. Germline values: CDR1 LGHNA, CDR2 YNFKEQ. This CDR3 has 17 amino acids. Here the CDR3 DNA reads TGTGCCAGCAGCCAAGATTTCAGGGGTTCGCTGAACACTGAAGCTTTCTTT. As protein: CASSQDFRGSLNTEAFF.

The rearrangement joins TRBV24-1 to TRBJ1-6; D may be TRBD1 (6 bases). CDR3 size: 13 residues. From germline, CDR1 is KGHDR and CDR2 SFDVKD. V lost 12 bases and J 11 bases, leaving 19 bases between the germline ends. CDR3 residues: CAPKGELGTPLHF. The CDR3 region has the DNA TGTGCCCCCAAGGGGGAACTAGGAACACCCCTCCACTTT.

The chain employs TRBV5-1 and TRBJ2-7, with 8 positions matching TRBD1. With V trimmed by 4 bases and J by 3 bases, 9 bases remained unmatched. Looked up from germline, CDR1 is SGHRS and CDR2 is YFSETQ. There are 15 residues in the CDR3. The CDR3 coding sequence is TGCGCCAGCAGCAACGGACAGGGCGCGGGCTACGAGCAGTACTTC. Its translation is CASSNGQGAGYEQYF.

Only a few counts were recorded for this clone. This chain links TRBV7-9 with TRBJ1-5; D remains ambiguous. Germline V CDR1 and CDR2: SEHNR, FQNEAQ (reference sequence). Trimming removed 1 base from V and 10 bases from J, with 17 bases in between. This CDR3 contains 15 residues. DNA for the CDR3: TGTGCCAGCAGCTTAGGTCGAGGGCTTCTCAACCCCCAGCATTTT. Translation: CASSLGRGLLNPQHF.

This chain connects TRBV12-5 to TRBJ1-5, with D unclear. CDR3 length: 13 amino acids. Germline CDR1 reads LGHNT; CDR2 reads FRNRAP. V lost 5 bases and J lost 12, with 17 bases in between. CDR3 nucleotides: TGTGCTAGTGGTAAGCTAAATACCGCCGGCCAGCATTTT. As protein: CASGKLNTAGQHF. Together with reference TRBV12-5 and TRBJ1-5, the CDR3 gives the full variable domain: DARVTQTPRHKVTEMGQEVTMRCQPILGHNTVFWYRQTMMQGLELLAYFRNRAPLDDSGMPKDRFSAEMPDATLATLKIQPSEPRDSAVYFCASGKLNTAGQHFGDGTRLSIL.

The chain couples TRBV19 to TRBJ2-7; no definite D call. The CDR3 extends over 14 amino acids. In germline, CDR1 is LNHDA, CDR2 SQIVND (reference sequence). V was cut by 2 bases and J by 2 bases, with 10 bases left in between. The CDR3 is CASSILMKPYEQYF. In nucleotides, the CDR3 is TGTGCCAGTAGTATACTTATGAAGCCCTACGAGCAGTACTTC.

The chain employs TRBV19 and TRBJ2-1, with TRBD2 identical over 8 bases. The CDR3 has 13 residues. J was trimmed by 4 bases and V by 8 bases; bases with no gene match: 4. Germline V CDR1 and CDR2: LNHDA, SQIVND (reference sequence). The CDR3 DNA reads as TGTGCCAGTTCCCGGGGGGGGTACAATGAGCAGTTCTTC. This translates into CASSRGGYNEQFF.

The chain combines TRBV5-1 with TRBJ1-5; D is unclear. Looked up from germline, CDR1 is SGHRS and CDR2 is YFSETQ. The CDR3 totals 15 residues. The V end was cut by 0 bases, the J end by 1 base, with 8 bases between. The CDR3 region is CASSLGAGSNQPQHF. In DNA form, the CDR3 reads TGCGCCAGCAGCTTGGGGGCGGGAAGCAATCAGCCCCAGCATTTT.

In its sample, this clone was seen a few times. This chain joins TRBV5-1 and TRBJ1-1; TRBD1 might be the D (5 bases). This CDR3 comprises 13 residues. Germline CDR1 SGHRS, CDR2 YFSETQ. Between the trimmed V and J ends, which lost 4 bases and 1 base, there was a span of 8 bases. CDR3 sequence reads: CASSRDRNTEAFF. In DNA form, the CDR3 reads TGCGCCAGCAGCCGCGACAGGAACACTGAAGCTTTCTTT.

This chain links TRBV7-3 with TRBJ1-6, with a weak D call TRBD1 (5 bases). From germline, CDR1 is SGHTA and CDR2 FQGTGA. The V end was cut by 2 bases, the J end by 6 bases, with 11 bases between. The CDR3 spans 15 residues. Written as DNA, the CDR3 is TGTGCCAGCAGCTTAGGAGGGACCTCTAATTCACCCCTCCACTTT. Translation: CASSLGGTSNSPLHF.

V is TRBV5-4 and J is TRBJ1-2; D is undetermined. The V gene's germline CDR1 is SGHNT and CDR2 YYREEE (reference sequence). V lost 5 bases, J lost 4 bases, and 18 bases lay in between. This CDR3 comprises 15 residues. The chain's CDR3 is CASRPAVNGFYGYTF. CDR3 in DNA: TGTGCCAGCAGGCCTGCTGTCAACGGGTTCTATGGCTACACCTTC.

The DNA for the CDR3 is TGTGCCAGCAGACGGACAGGGTGGGACACCGGGGAGCTGTTTTTT. Translating gives CASRRTGWDTGELFF. The chain carries TRBV27 and TRBJ2-2, with 8 bases aligning to TRBD1. Germline V gene sequence: CDR1 MNHEY, CDR2 SMNVEV (reference sequence). The CDR3 loop spans 15 amino acids. The ends lost 6 bases at V and 3 bases at J; junction bases unmatched: 6.

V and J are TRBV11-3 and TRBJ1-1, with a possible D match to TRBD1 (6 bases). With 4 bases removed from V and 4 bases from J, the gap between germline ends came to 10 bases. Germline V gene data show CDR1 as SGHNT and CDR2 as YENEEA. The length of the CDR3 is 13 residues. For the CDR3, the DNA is TGTGCCAGCAGCTCACAGGGTACCACTGAAGCTTTCTTT. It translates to CASSSQGTTEAFF.

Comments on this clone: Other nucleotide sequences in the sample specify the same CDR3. CDR3 in amino acids: CASSPDSNSPLHF. The CDR3 DNA is TGTGCCAGCAGCCCAGACTCTAATTCACCCCTCCACTTT. V and J are TRBV3-1 (or the pseudogene TRBV3-2) and TRBJ1-6; D gene ambiguous. CDR1 and CDR2 (germline): LGHDT, YNNKEL (reference sequence). CDR3 length: 13 residues. The V end was cut by 4 bases, the J end by 6 bases, with 7 bases between.